This T cell receptor beta chain was identified during a study of HIV-infected patients and healthy controls (dated by TCRdb to between 2013 and 2015). Some background on the complete study: CD4 counts rose modestly but significantly in about 90% of the 16 patients after three months of therapy, yet stayed below normal ranges. Patients lacked overall T-cell lymphocytopenia, and total CDR3 counts per chain did not differ significantly from controls. No consistent shift in CD8 counts was seen during early therapy, whereas a slight rise was seen in the CD4:CD8 ratio. Viral load fell below detection in 11 of 16 patients by the second bleed and in all patients following a further year of therapy. Whether deep TCR repertoire sequencing of small blood samples from HIV patients could capture immune perturbation and reconstitution was tested in the study.

Using SuperScript III with primers targeting the alpha and beta constant regions, 500 to 550 ng of RNA was reverse transcribed. Separate alpha and beta chain libraries were made by chain-specific third strand synthesis with multiplexing indices. The protocol used a single primer pair to amplify all rearrangements within a chain, which avoided primer bias, and attached molecular barcodes to each cDNA molecule. Purified cDNA was joined by T4 RNA Ligase 1 to a 5' RACE adapter carrying a random hexamer and the SP2 sequencing primer site. Second strand synthesis was performed with Phusion polymerase and primed from the SP2 site, and slow temperature ramps were applied to favor optimal annealing. Two random hexamer sequences, both added before amplification and joined together, made up the 12-nucleotide barcode of each molecule. An amplification PCR of around 25 cycles with P5s and P7 primers came after a short first PCR that had added P5 and P7 adapter elements plus a second index. In total the libraries went through roughly 29 PCR cycles, after which the libraries were quantified on a Qubit, sized on a Bioanalyzer, and diluted to 4 nM. The normalized libraries were sequenced on an Illumina MiSeq using 2 x 250 paired-end kits. Reverse transcription reactions were cleaned up on MinElute columns and eluted into approximately 10 ul Tris-Cl. The adapter ligations were run for 23 hours at 16 degrees C, and AMPure XP beads at a 1:1 ratio were afterwards used to clean them. As for the original processing: A modified Decombinator processed the demultiplexed FASTQ files and output V, J, insert and barcode information. Any sequence that shared a barcode yet differed from the dominant sequence was discarded as an error, and the number of original cDNA molecules was estimated by counting barcodes clustered at Levenshtein distance 3. The R packages ineq, vegan, igraph and RCytoscape were used for downstream analyses, with IMGT nomenclature and CDR3 definitions applied. V gene usage was computed over distinct sequences, each TCR counted once to avoid skew from clonal expansion. Unique CDR3 amino acid sequences within a donor were connected in similarity networks whenever two sequences differed by a single Levenshtein edit. The authors compiled published HIV-specific CDR3s (around 90 alpha, several hundred beta) and CMV-specific CDR3s (approximately 13 alpha, a few hundred beta) and searched for them in the repertoires. Random subsampling to size-matched repertoires demonstrated that the decreased diversity in patients did not result from their lower sequence numbers. TCRdb applied fastp at Q25 and MiXCR to the public reads, then kept only in-frame beta chains. Every entry covers one CDR3 protein and lists the most common genes and DNA from its rows. These V and J calls originate from TCRdb's pipeline instead of the authors' own analysis. Present in this sample are about 12,000 distinct CDR3 sequences, about 9% of which were seen just once. About a quarter of the sample belongs to the ten largest clones.

General conclusions and limits of the study: Eight alpha and eight beta V genes showed significantly different mean usage between HIV-infected patients and controls. Differing numbers of distinct sequences in patients and controls hindered comparison, and size-matching assigned excessive weight to rare events in the HIV-infected data. The observed differences in diversity could not be explained by the slight differences in age and sex profiles between the study cohorts. More CDR3s were shared between individuals among healthy controls than among HIV+ patients, as measured by Jaccard index and by the count of highly shared sequences. The pairing of alpha and beta chains was not determined in the samples. Oligoclonality may be reflected in the significantly higher mean Gini indices of HIV-infected repertoires compared with controls. The dynamics of distinct T-cell subpopulations could not be separated, and sequencing depth was restricted, because whole blood was used. HLA typing of donors was not performed in the study. HIV-associated CDR3s exhibited a significant reduction in frequency during therapy, whereas CMV-associated CDR3s exhibited no significant change, although the majority increased in frequency. MAIT cell alpha-chain CDR3s were found at high frequency in healthy controls but were severely depleted in HIV+ repertoires. Roughly threefold more distinct CDR3s and higher Shannon diversity were observed in healthy control repertoires than in untreated HIV+ repertoires. Processing included only sixteen HIV-infected individuals, and this was regarded by the authors as a major limit on how widely the findings apply. Size-matched repertoire data did not replicate the apparent post-therapy recovery of the Gini index in HIV-infected patients.

This clonotype was counted at least ten times. No cognate antigen has been identified for it. Base qualities are not recorded, but no much larger clone differs from it by a single base. The CDR3 starts with the cysteine, ends with the phenylalanine, and has 14 residues. Only the CDR3 portion is preserved as DNA: 42 bases, with reading frame beginning at the first base. CDR1 MNHEY and CDR2 SMNVEV are derived from the germline V gene (reference sequence). Trimming leaves V shorter by 3 bases and J shorter by 3 bases, with the junction holding 4 bases beyond the gene matches. Whole blood was used without fractionating the cells, so the repertoire represented all peripheral T cells without sorting. For RNA extraction, a 2.5 ml sample of peripheral blood was drawn into Tempus tubes. HIV-infected adults who had not yet received antiretroviral therapy and were about to begin treatment were enrolled, with the first sixteen eligible patients processed. Enrollment excluded patients who had febrile or AIDS-related illness, tumors, hepatitis B or C coinfection, immunomodulatory therapy, recent vaccination or treatment interruptions. Residual genomic DNA was removed with the TURBO-DNase kit and globin mRNA was depleted with GLOBINclear. Pretreatment blood was drawn from HIV-infected patients immediately prior to the initiation of antiretroviral therapy.

The source material was blood, sampled before antiretroviral therapy. The chain couples TRBV27 to TRBJ2-7, with 8 bases aligning to TRBD2. This receptor was identified in an adult with HIV infection. The donor label of this sample is uncertain. The CDR3 protein sequence reads: CASSLSAGGYEQYF. The bases read TGTGCCAGCAGTTTGTCTGCGGGAGGCTACGAGCAGTACTTC.